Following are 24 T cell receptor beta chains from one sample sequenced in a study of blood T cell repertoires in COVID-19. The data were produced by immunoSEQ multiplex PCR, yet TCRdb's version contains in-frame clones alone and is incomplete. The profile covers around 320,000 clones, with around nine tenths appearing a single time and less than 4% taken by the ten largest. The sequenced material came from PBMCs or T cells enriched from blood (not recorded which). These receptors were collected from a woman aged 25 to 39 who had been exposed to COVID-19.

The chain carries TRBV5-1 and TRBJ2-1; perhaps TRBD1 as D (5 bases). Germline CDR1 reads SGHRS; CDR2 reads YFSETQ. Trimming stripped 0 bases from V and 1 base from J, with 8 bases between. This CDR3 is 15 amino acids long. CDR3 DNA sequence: TGCGCCAGCAGCTTGGCGGCAGGGTCCTACAATGAGCAGTTCTTC. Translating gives CASSLAAGSYNEQFF.

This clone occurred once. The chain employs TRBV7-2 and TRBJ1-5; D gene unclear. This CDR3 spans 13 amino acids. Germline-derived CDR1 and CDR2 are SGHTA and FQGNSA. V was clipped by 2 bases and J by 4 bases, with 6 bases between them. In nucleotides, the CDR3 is TGTGCCAGCAGCTTATCGGAGAATCAGCCCCAGCATTTT. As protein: CASSLSENQPQHF.

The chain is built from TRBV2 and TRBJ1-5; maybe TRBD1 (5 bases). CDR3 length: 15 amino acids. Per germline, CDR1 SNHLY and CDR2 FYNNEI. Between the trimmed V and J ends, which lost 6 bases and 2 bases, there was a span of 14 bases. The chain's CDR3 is CASRGSGGGNQPQHF. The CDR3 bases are TGTGCCAGCAGGGGCTCCGGGGGGGGCAATCAGCCCCAGCATTTT. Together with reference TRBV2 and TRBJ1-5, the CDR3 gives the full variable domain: EPEVTQTPSHQVTQMGQEVILRCVPISNHLYFYWYRQILGQKVEFLVSFYNNEISEKSEIFDDQFSVERPDGSNFTLKIRSTKLEDSAMYFCASRGSGGGNQPQHFGDGTRLSIL.

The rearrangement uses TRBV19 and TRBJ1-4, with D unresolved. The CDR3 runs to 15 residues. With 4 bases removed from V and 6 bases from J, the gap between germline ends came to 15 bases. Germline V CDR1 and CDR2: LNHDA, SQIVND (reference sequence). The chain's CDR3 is CASSTPSRGHEKLFF. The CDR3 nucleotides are TGTGCCAGTAGTACACCCTCCAGAGGGCATGAAAAACTGTTTTTT.

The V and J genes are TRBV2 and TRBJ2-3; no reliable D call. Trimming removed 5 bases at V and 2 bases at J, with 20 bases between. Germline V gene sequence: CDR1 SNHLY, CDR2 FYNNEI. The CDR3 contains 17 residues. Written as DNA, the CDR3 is TGTGCCAGCAGTTGGAGTGACCGGCCCACACCCACAGATACGCAGTATTTT. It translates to CASSWSDRPTPTDTQYF.

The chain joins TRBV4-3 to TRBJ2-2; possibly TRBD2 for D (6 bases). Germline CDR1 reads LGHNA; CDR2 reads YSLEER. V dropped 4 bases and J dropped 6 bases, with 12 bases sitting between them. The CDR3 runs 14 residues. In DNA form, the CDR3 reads TGCGCCAGCAGCCTCCAAGCTAGCGCCGGGGAGCTGTTTTTT. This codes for CASSLQASAGELFF.

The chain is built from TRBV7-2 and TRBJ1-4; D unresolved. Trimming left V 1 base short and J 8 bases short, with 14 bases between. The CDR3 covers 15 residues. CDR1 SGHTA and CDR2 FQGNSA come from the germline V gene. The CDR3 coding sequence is TGTGCCAGCAGCTTAGGATGGTCCGCGAACGAAAAACTGTTTTTT. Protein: CASSLGWSANEKLFF.

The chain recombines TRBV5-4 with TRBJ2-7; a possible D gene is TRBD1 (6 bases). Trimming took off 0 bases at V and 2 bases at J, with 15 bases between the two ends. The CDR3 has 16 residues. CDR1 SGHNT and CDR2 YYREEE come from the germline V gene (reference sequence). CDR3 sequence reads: CASSLVPGVTTYEQYF. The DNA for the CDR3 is TGTGCCAGCAGCTTGGTCCCAGGGGTAACTACCTACGAGCAGTACTTC.

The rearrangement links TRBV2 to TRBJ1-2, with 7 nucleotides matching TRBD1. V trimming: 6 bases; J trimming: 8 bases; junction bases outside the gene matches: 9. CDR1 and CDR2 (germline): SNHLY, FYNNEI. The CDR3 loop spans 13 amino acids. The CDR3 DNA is TGTGCCAGCAGCGGAGACAGGGATAGAGGCTACACCTTC. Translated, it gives CASSGDRDRGYTF.

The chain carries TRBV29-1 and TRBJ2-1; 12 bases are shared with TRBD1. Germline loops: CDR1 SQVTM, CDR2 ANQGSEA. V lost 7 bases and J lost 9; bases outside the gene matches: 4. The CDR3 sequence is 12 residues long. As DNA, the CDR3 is TGCAGCGGGGGACAGGGGGCAGGTGAGCAGTTCTTC. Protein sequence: CSGGQGAGEQFF.

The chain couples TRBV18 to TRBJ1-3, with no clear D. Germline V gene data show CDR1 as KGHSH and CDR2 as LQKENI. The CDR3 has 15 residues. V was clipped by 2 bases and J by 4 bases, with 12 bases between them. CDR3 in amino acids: CASSPRRSGGNTIYF. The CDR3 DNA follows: TGTGCCAGCTCACCAAGGCGGAGTGGGGGAAACACCATATATTTT.

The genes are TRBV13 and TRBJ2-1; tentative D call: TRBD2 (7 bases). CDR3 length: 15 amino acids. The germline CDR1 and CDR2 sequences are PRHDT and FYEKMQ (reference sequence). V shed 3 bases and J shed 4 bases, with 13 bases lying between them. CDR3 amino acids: CASSFGGGLYNEQFF. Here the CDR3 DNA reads TGTGCCAGCAGCTTCGGCGGGGGCCTATACAATGAGCAGTTCTTC.

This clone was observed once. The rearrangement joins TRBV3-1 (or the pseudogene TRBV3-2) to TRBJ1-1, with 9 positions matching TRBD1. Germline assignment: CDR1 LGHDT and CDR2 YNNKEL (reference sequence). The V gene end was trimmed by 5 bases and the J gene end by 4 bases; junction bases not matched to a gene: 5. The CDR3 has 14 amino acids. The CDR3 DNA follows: TGTGCCAGCAGCAGCCGGGACAGGGCCACTGAAGCTTTCTTT. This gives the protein CASSSRDRATEAFF.

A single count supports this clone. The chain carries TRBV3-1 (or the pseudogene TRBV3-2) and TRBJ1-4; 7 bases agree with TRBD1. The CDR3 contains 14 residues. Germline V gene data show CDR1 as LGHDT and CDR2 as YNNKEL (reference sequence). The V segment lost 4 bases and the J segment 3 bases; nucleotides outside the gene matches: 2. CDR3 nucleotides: TGTGCCAGCAGCCTCAGGGGGGCTAATGAAAAACTGTTTTTT. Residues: CASSLRGANEKLFF.

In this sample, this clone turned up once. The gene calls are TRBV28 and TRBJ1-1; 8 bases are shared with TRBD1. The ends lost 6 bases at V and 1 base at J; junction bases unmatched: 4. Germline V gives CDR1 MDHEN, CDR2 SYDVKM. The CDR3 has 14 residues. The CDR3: CASRIGQGNTEAFF. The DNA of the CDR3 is TGTGCCAGCAGGATAGGACAGGGGAACACTGAAGCTTTCTTT.

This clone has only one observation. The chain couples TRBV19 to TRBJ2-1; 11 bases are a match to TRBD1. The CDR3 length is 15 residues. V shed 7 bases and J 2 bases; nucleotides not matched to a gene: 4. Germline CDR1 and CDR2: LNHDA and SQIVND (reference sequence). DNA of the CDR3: TGTGCCAGTAATAAGGGACAGGGGGCCTACAATGAGCAGTTCTTC. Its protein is CASNKGQGAYNEQFF.

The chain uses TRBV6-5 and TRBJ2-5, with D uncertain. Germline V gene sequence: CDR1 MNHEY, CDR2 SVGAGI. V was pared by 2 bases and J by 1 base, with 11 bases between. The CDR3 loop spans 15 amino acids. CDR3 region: CASSYGATRQETQYF. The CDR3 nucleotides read TGTGCCAGCAGTTACGGAGCGACCCGCCAAGAGACCCAGTACTTC.

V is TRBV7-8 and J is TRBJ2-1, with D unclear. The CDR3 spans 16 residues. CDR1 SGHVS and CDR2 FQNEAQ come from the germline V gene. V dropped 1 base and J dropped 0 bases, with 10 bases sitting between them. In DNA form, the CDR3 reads TGTGCCAGCAGCTTAGGGGCAGGTGGCTCCTACAATGAGCAGTTCTTC. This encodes CASSLGAGGSYNEQFF.

The CDR3 sequence: CASSGEQTRRVDTIYF. The CDR3 nucleotides are TGTGCCAGCAGTGGAGAACAGACACGAAGAGTAGACACCATATATTTT. The chain recombines TRBV2 with TRBJ1-3; no clear D gene. The CDR3 length is 16 residues. Trimming took off 4 bases at V and 8 bases at J, with 21 bases between the two ends. Germline assignment: CDR1 SNHLY and CDR2 FYNNEI.

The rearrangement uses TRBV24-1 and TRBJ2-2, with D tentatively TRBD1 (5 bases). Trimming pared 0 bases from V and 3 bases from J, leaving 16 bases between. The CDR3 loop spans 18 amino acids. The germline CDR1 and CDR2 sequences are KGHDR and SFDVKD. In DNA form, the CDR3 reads TGTGCCACCAGTGATTTGCACACCGCAGGGAAATACACCGGGGAGCTGTTTTTT. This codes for CATSDLHTAGKYTGELFF.

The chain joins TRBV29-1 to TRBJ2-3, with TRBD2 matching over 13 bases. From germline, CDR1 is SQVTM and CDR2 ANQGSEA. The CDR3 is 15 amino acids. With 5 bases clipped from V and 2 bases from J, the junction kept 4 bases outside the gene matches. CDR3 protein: CSVLGTSGTTDTQYF. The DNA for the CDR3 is TGCAGCGTTCTTGGGACTAGCGGGACCACAGATACGCAGTATTTT.

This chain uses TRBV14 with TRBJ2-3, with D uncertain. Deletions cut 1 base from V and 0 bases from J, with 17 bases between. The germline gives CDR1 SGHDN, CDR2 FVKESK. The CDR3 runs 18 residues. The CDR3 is CASSQGGRSHSSTDTQYF. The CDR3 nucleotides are TGTGCCAGCAGCCAAGGAGGTCGGTCACACTCTAGCACAGATACGCAGTATTTT. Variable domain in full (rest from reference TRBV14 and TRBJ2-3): EAGVTQFPSHSVIEKGQTVTLRCDPISGHDNLYWYRRVMGKEIKFLLHFVKESKQDESGMPNNRFLAERTGGTYSTLKVQPAELEDSGVYFCASSQGGRSHSSTDTQYFGPGTRLTVL.

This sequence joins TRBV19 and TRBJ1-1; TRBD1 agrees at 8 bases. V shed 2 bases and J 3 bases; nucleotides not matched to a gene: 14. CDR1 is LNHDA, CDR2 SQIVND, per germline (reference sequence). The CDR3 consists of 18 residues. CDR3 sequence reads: CASSILLRTGNWDTEAFF. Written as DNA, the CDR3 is TGTGCCAGTAGTATACTCTTAAGGACAGGGAATTGGGACACTGAAGCTTTCTTT.

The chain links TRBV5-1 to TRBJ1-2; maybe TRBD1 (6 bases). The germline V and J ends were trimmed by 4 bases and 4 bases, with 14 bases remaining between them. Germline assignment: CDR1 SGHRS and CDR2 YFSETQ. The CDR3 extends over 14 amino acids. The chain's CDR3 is CASSESWTVYGYTF. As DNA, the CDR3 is TGCGCCAGCAGCGAGTCCTGGACAGTCTATGGCTACACCTTC.